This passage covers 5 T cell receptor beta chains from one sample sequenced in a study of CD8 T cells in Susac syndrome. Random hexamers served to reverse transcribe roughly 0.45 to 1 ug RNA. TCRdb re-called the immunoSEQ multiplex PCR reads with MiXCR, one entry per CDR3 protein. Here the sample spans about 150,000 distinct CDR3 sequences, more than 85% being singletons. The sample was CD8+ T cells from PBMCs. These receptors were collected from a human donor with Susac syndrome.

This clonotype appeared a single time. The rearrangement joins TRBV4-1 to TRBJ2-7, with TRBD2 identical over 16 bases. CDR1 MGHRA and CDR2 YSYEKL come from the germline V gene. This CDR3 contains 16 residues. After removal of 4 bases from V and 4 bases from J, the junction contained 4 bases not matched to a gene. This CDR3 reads CASSLGTSGRVYEQYF. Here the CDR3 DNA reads TGCGCCAGCAGCCTCGGGACTAGCGGGAGGGTATACGAGCAGTACTTC.

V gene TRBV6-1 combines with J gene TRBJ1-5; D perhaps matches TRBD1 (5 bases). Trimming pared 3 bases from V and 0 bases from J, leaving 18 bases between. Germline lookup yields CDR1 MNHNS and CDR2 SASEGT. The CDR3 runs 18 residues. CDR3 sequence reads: CASSDKDNTFYSNQPQHF. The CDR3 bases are TGTGCCAGCAGTGATAAGGACAACACCTTCTATAGCAATCAGCCCCAGCATTTT.

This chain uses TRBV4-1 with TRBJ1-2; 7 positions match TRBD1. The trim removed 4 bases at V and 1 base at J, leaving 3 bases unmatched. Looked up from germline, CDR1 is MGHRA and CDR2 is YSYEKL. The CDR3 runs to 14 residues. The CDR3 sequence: CASSPQGVNYGYTF. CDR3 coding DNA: TGCGCCAGCAGCCCCCAGGGGGTTAACTATGGCTACACCTTC.

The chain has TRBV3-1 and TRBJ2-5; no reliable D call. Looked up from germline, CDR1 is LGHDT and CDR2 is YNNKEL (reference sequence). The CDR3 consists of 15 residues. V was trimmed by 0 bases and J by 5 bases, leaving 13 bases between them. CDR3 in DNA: TGTGCCAGCAGCCAAGAAATGAACGGATTGGAGACCCAGTACTTC. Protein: CASSQEMNGLETQYF.

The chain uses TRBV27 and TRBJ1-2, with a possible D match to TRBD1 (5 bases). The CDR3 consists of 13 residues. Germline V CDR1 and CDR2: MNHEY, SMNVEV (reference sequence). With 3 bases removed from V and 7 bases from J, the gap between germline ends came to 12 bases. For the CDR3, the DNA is TGTGCCAGCAGTTTTGGGGGGACGTCTGGCTACACCTTC. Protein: CASSFGGTSGYTF.